This is a list of T cell receptor beta chains from one sample in a study of T cell responses to AZD1222 COVID-19 vaccine. Sequencing was performed with immunoSEQ multiplex PCR; in TCRdb, only in-frame clones are kept and a portion is missing. Among around 140,000 clones listed, roughly 90% were seen once. The sequenced sample was peripheral blood, obtained 28 days after the second AZD1222 dose. The receptors here all came from an adult who received the AZD1222 COVID-19 vaccine. Both conserved end residues are part of each CDR3. The D gene is left open where the match is weak. Expanded clones get a size class; other rows say once, few or many, or leave the size out.

V gene	J gene	clone size	CDR3 length	D gene	CDR3 protein	CDR3 DNA
TRBV6-2/TRBV6-3	TRBJ2-5	NA	16	TRBD2	CASSRDFPGLAGVLDF	TGTGCCAGCAGTAGGGACTTTCCGGGACTAGCGGGAGTCTTGGACTTC
TRBV5-1	TRBJ1-2	NA	14	TRBD1	CASSLGQGGYGYTF	TGCGCCAGCAGCTTGGGGCAGGGGGGCTATGGCTACACCTTC
TRBV11-2	TRBJ2-1	NA	13	NA	CASSFTMADEQFF	TGTGCCAGCAGCTTTACAATGGCCGATGAGCAGTTCTTC
TRBV9	TRBJ1-2	NA	12	NA	CASSVEGRYYTF	TGTGCCAGCAGCGTAGAGGGTAGATACTACACCTTC
TRBV19	TRBJ1-5	NA	16	TRBD1	CASSPPGQGAGRPQHF	TGTGCCAGTAGTCCTCCCGGACAGGGGGCGGGTCGGCCCCAGCATTTT
TRBV19	TRBJ2-4	NA	16	NA	CASSILGSLAKNIQYF	TGTGCCAGTAGTATTCTTGGCAGTTTAGCCAAAAACATTCAGTACTTC
TRBV7-8	TRBJ1-1	once	14	NA	CASSPGTLNTEAFF	TGTGCCAGCAGCCCCGGGACACTGAACACTGAAGCTTTCTTT
TRBV7-8	TRBJ1-4	once	16	NA	CASSSDLTSTNEKLFF	TGTGCCAGCAGCTCGGACCTGACATCAACTAATGAAAAACTGTTTTTT
TRBV7-9	TRBJ2-1	NA	15	TRBD2	CASSLLAGGGNEQFF	TGTGCCAGCAGCTTATTAGCGGGAGGGGGGAATGAGCAGTTCTTC
TRBV2	TRBJ2-5	NA	13	NA	CASSRQRQETQYF	TGTGCCAGCAGCCGACAAAGACAAGAGACCCAGTACTTC
TRBV25-1	TRBJ2-7	NA	13	TRBD2	CASSAAGEGEQYF	TGTGCCAGCAGTGCGGCGGGAGAGGGCGAGCAGTACTTC
TRBV29-1	TRBJ2-3	NA	14	TRBD2	CSTSGTSGADTQYF	TGCAGCACAAGTGGGACTAGCGGAGCAGATACGCAGTATTTT
TRBV4-1	TRBJ1-1	NA	17	NA	CASSQDRLRFLNTEAFF	TGCGCCAGCAGCCAAGATAGACTTAGGTTTTTGAACACTGAAGCTTTCTTT
TRBV4-1	TRBJ1-5	once	16	TRBD1	CASSQGDRVKDQPQHF	TGCGCCAGCAGCCAAGGGGACAGGGTCAAGGATCAGCCCCAGCATTTT
TRBV5-1	TRBJ1-2	NA	15	NA	CASSLGLTANYGYTF	TGCGCCAGCAGCTTAGGACTGACAGCTAACTATGGCTACACCTTC
TRBV10-3	TRBJ2-5	NA	13	NA	CAITESSVETQYF	TGTGCCATCACCGAAAGCTCCGTAGAGACCCAGTACTTC
TRBV6-1	TRBJ1-4	NA	14	NA	CASSEGTANEKLFF	TGTGCCAGCAGTGAAGGGACAGCGAATGAAAAACTGTTTTTT
TRBV5-5	TRBJ2-5	NA	14	TRBD1	CASKLGRDTGAQYF	TGTGCCTCCAAGCTGGGCCGGGACACAGGGGCCCAATACTTC
TRBV29-1	TRBJ2-7	NA	13	TRBD2	CSVRLAGRYEQYF	TGCAGCGTTAGACTAGCGGGACGCTACGAGCAGTACTTC
TRBV27	TRBJ2-3	NA	14	NA	CASSPQGTTGAQYF	TGTGCCAGCAGCCCACAGGGGACCACGGGGGCGCAGTATTTT
TRBV7-6	TRBJ1-4	NA	15	NA	CASSLRPATNEKLFF	TGTGCCAGCAGCTTACGGCCCGCAACTAATGAAAAACTGTTTTTT
TRBV6-5	TRBJ1-3	NA	14	NA	CASRARGEGNTIYF	TGTGCCAGCAGGGCGCGGGGCGAAGGAAACACCATATATTTT
TRBV7-9	TRBJ1-1	few	16	NA	CASSPPGGYRDTEAFF	TGTGCCAGCAGCCCCCCCGGGGGTTATAGGGACACTGAAGCTTTCTTT